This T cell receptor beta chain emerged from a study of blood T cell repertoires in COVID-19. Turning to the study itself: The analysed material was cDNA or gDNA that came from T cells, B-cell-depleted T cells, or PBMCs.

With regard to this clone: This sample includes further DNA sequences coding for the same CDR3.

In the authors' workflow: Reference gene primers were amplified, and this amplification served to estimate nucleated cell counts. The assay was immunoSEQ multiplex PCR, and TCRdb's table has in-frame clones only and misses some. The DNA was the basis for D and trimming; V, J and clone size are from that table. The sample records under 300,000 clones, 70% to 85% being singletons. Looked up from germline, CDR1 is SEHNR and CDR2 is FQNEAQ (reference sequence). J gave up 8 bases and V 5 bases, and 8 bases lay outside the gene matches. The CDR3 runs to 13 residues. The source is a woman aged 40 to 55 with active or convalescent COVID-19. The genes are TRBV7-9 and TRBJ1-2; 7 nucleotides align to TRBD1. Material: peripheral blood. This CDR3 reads CASSPGTAYGYTF. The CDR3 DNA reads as TGTGCCAGCAGCCCCGGGACAGCCTACGGCTACACCTTC.